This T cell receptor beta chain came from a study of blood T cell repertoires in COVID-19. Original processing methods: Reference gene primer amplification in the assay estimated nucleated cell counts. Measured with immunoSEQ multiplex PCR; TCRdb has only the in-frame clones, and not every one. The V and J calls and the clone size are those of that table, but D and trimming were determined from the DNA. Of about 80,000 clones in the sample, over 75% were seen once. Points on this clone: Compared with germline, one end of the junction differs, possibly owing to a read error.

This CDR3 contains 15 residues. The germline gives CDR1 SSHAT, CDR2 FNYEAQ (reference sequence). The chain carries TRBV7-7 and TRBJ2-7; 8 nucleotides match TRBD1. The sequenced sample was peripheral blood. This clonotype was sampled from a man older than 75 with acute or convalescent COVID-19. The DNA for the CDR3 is TGTGCTAGCAGCTTAGCAGGACAGGGCGAACACGAGCAGTACTTC. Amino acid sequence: CASSLAGQGEHEQYF. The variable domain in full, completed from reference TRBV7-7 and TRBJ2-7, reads GAGVSQSPRYKVTKRGQDVTLRCDPISSHATLYWYQQALGQGPEFLTYFNYEAQPDKSGLPSDRFSAERPEGSISTLTIQRTEQRDSAMYRCASSLAGQGEHEQYFGPGTRLTVT.